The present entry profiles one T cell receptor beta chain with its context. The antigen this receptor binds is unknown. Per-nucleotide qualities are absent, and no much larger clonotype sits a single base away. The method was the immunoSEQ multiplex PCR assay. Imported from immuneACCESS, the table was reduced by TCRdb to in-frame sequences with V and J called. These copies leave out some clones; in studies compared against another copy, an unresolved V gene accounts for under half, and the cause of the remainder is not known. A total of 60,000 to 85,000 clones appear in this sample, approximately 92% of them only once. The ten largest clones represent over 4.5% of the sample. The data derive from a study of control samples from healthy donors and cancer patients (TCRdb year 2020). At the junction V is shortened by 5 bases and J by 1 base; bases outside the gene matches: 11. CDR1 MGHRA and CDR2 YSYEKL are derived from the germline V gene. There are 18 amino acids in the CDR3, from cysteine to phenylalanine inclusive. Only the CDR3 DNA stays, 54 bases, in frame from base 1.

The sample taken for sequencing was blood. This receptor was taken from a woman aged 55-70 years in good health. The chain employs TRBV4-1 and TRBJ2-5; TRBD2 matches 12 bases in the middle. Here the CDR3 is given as CASSDYPRTSGAQETQYF. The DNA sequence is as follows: TGCGCCAGCAGCGACTACCCCCGGACTAGCGGGGCCCAAGAGACCCAGTACTTC.